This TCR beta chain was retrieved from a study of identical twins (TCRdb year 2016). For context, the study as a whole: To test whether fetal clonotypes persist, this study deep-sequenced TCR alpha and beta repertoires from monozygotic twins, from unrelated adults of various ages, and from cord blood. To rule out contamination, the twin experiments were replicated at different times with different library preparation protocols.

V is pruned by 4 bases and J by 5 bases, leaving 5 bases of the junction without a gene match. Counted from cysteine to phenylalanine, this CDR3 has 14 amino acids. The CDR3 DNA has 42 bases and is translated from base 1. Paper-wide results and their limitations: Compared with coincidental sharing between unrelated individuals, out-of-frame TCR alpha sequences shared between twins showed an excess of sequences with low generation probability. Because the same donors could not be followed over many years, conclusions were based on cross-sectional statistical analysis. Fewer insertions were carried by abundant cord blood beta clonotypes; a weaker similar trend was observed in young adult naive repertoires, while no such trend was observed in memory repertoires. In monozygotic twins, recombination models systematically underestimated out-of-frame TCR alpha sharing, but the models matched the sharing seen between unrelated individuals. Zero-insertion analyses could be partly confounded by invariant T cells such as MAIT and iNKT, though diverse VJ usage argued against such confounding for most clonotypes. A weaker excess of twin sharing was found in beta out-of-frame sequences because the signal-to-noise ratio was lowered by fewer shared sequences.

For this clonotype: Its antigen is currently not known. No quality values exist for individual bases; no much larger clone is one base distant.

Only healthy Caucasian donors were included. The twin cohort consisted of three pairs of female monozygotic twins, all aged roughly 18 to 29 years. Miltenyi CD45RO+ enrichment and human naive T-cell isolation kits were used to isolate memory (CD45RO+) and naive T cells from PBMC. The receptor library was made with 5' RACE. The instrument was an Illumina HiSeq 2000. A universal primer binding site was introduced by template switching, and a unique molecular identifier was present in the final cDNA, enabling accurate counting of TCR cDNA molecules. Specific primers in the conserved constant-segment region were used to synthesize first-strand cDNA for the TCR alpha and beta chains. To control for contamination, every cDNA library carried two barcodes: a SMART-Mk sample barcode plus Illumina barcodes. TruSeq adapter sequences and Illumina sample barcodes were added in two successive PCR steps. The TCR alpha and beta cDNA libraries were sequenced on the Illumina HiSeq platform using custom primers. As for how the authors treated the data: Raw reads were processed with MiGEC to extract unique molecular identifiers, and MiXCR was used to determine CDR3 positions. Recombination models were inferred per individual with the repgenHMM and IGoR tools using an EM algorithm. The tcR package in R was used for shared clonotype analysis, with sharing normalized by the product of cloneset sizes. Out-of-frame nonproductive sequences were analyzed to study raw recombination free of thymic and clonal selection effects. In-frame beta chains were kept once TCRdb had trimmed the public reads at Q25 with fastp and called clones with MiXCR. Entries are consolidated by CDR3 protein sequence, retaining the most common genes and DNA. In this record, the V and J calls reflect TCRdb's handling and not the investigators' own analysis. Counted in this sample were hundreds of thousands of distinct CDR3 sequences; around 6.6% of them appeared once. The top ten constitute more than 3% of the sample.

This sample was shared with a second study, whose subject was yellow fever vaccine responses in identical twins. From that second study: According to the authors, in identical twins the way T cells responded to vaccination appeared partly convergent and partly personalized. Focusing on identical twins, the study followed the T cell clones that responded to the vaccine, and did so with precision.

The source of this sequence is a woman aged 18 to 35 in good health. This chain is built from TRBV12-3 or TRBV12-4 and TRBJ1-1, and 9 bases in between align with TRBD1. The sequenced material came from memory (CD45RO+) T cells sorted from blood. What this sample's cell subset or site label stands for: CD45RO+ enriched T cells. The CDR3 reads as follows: CASSSWDRATEAFF. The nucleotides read TGTGCCAGCAGTTCATGGGACAGGGCGACTGAAGCTTTCTTT.